The subject of this entry is one T cell receptor beta chain. It lacks a known antigen. No base qualities exist here, and no much larger clone lies one base off it. Trimming removed 6 bases from V and 10 bases from J; the gene matches leave 3 bases unexplained. Spanning cysteine to phenylalanine, the CDR3 consists of 12 amino acids. Only the CDR3 DNA is retained, 36 bases long and in frame from the first base. CDR1 and CDR2, per the germline V gene, are MNHEY and SVGAGI. The trial excluded patients who had a history of autoimmune disease or who were on systemic immunosuppression. Peripheral blood for TCR sequencing was collected from all dose cohorts at baseline, on cycle 4 day 1, and on cycle 7 day 1. Samples came from an open-label, multicenter, first-in-human phase I dose-escalation trial of ivuxolimab. Adults with locally advanced or metastatic head and neck squamous cell, hepatocellular, melanoma or renal cell carcinoma were enrolled in the trial. Before TCR sequencing, CD4+ T cells and CD8+ T cells were sorted from peripheral blood as separate populations.

The sample originates from a study of OX40 agonist ivuxolimab in advanced cancers. With respect to the entire study: Ivuxolimab was a fully human IgG2 agonistic monoclonal antibody targeting the costimulatory receptor OX40 (CD134). Intravenous ivuxolimab was administered to patients every 2 weeks at six dose levels: 0.01, 0.1, 0.3, 1.5, 3 and 10 mg/kg. Among the roughly 50 dose-escalation patients, around 19 had hepatocellular carcinoma, approximately 15 melanoma, 9 renal cell carcinoma and 9 head and neck cancer. A male proportion of around 83% and a mean age of 60 years, ranging from about 20 to 80, were recorded for the dose-escalation cohort. Prior anti-PD-1, anti-PD-L1 or anti-CTLA-4 therapy was permitted, and checkpoint inhibitors had been received by roughly 40% of dose-escalation patients. Partial responses were achieved by three dose-escalation patients, of whom one had hepatocellular carcinoma and two had cutaneous melanoma. Peripheral TCRbeta sequencing was intended to test whether TCR sequence diversity was altered and clonal T-cell expansion was caused by ivuxolimab. The paper describes the monotherapy dose-escalation part (N of about 54 patients) of the phase I trial of ivuxolimab. Findings and caveats that apply to the study as a whole: In partial responders in the 0.1-3.0 mg/kg groups, normalized peripheral clonal expansion was found to be among the lowest, especially among CD8+ T cells. Low levels of normalized T-cell clonal expansion were also seen in some patients who did not respond. After ivuxolimab, CD8+ T cells had more expanded clones than CD4+ T cells on average. At doses of 0.1 to 3.0 mg/kg, clonal expansion of both CD4+ and CD8+ blood T cells was observed from baseline to week 6. Which antigens the clonally expanded peripheral T cells were specific for was not determined.

To sequence the TCRbeta CDR3 region, genomic DNA was isolated from the sorted cells. The immunoSEQ Assay was used to sequence the TCRbeta CDR3 regions. The immuneACCESS repertoire file appears here via TCRdb, limited to in-frame rearrangements. These files lack a portion of the clones; in checked studies, under half of the deficit traces to unresolved V genes, and the cause of the others is not known. A total of about 44,000 clones appear in this sample, approximately 91% of them only once. The ten top clones hold roughly 18% of the sample. The receptor was derived from an adult with an advanced solid tumor such as melanoma, head and neck, liver or kidney cancer. The starting material was CD4+ or CD8+ T cells sorted from blood, obtained in a trial of the OX40 agonist ivuxolimab. The V and J genes are TRBV6-5 and TRBJ2-1; 10 bases in the middle match TRBD2. The nucleotides read TGTGCCAGCAGCGTAGCGGGAGGAGAGCAGTTCTTC. Its translation is CASSVAGGEQFF.